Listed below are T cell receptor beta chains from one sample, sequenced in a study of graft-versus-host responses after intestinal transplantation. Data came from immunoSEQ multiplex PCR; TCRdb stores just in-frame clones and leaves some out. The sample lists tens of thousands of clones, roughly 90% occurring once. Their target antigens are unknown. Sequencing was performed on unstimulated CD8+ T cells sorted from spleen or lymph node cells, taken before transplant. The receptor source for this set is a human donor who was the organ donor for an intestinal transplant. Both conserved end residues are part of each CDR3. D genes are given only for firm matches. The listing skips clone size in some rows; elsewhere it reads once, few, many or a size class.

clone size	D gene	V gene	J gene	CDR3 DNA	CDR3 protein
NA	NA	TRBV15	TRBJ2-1	TGTGCCACCAGCTCTTCTACGAGCTCCTACAATGAGCAGTTCTTC	CATSSSTSSYNEQFF
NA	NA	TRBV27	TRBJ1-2	TGTGCCAGCAGCCCCCAGGAAAGGGGATATGGCTACACCTTC	CASSPQERGYGYTF
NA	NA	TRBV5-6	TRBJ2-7	TGTGCCAGCAGCTTTAGAGGTCGGACCTACGAGCAGTACTTC	CASSFRGRTYEQYF
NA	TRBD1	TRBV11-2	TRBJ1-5	TGTGCCAGCAGCTTACTGACAGGGCGCAATCAGCCCCAGCATTTT	CASSLLTGRNQPQHF
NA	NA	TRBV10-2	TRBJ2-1	TGCGCCAGCGACGGGGGTCCTGAGCAGTTCTTC	CASDGGPEQFF
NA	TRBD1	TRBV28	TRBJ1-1	TGTGCCAGCAGTTTATGTATTATCGGAGGGACAGGATATACGGAAGCTTTCTTT	CASSLCIIGGTGYTEAFF
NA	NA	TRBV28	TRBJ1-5	TGTGCCAGCAGCGAACTCGGGGGAGGAAATCAGCCCCAGCATTTT	CASSELGGGNQPQHF
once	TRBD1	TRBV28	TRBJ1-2	TGTGCCAGCAGTCTAGTCCCGGGACAGGGTCGGGTCTATGGCTACACCTTC	CASSLVPGQGRVYGYTF
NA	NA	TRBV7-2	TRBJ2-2	TGTGCCAGCAGCTTAGGGCCCACCACCGGGGAGCTGTTTTTT	CASSLGPTTGELFF
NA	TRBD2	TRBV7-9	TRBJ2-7	TGTGCCAGCAGCTTAGAGATAGGTAGCGGGAAAGTTGAGCAGTACTTC	CASSLEIGSGKVEQYF
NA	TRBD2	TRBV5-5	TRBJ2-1	TGTGCCAGCAGCCCCAGACCACGGACTAGCGTTTACAATGAGCAGTTCTTC	CASSPRPRTSVYNEQFF
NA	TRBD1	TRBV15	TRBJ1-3	TGTGCCACCAGCAGAGAGGGACAGGGGACGTCTGGAAACACCATATATTTT	CATSREGQGTSGNTIYF
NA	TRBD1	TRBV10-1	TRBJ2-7	TGCGCCAGAAACATCGGTAGGGACAGTTTTTATCCCGTCTACGAGCAGTACTTC	CARNIGRDSFYPVYEQYF
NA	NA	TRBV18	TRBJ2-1	TGTGCCAGCTCAACCAGTGTCCCTTCGAGGAGATACAATGAGCAGTTCTTC	CASSTSVPSRRYNEQFF
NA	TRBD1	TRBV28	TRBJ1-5	TGTGCCAGCAGTACCCAGGGGGTGTATCAGCCCCAGCATTTT	CASSTQGVYQPQHF
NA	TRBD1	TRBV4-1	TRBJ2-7	TGCGCCAGCAGCCCGACAGGGGGCAACTACGAGCAGTACTTC	CASSPTGGNYEQYF
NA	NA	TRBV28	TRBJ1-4	TGTGCCAGCAGCCTAGGGGTCTCAACTAATGAAAAACTGTTTTTT	CASSLGVSTNEKLFF
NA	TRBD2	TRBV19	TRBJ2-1	TGTGCCAGTAGGACTAGCGGGAGGGCCAATGAGCAGTTCTTC	CASRTSGRANEQFF
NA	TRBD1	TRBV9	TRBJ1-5	TGTGCCAGCAGCGCCTCCGGGACAGGATTTGAACCCCAGCATTTT	CASSASGTGFEPQHF
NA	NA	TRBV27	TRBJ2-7	TGTGCCAGCAGTTTATTTTGGGGCAGCCTCAGCTACGAGCAGTACTTC	CASSLFWGSLSYEQYF
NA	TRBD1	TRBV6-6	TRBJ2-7	TGTGCCAGCAGAGAGACAGGGTGGGCCTACGAGCAGTACTTC	CASRETGWAYEQYF
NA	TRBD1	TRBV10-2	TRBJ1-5	TGCGCCAGCAGTAATGTAATTCAGGGGGCAGGACAGCCCCAGCATTTT	CASSNVIQGAGQPQHF